This paragraph reports one T cell receptor (beta chain). The antigen is undetermined. These data are taken from a study of OX40 agonist ivuxolimab in advanced cancers. Study background: The dose-escalation cohort was around 83% male, with a mean age of around 54 years, ranging about 23 to 80. Partial responses were achieved by three patients: one hepatocellular carcinoma, two cutaneous melanoma. Study observations and caveats: Blood T cells, both CD4+ and CD8+, expanded clonally by week 6 at 0.1 to 3.0 mg/kg.

V shed 8 bases, J shed 3 bases, and the junction held 2 bases outside the gene matches. The germline CDR1 and CDR2 sequences are MNHNY and SVGAGI (reference sequence). The CDR3 length is 14 residues. The method was immunoSEQ multiplex PCR; TCRdb's version includes in-frame clones alone and lacks a portion of them. The top ten hold about 1.2% of the sample, which has some 57,000 clones, about 83% seen once. This sequence joins TRBV6-6 and TRBJ1-6; 9 bases are shared with TRBD1. The clonotype originates from an adult with an advanced solid tumor such as melanoma, head and neck, liver or kidney cancer. The sample consisted of CD4+ or CD8+ T cells sorted from blood, taken in a trial of the OX40 agonist ivuxolimab. The CDR3 sequence is CASGTGNYNSPLHF. The CDR3 region has the DNA TGTGCCAGCGGGACAGGGAACTATAATTCACCCCTCCACTTT.